A single sample gave rise to the 14 T cell receptor beta chains below, sequenced in a study of T cell responses to AZD1222 COVID-19 vaccine. Here immunoSEQ multiplex PCR was the method, and the copy in TCRdb shows in-frame clones only, minus some. The profile covers approximately 140,000 clones, with over 85% appearing a single time and 5% to 7% taken by the ten largest. The sequenced sample was peripheral blood, obtained on day 0 of AZD1222 vaccination. The receptors were sampled from an adult in good health.

The chain carries TRBV27 and TRBJ2-2; 13 nucleotides match TRBD2. CDR3 length equals 16 residues. CDR1 MNHEY and CDR2 SMNVEV come from the germline V gene (reference sequence). V dropped 10 bases and J dropped 3; count of bases not matched to a gene: 8. The CDR3 bases are TGTGCCACCCTACTAGCGGGAGGGCCTGACACCGGGGAGCTGTTTTTT. As protein: CATLLAGGPDTGELFF.

The chain recombines TRBV27 with TRBJ1-2; unclear D gene. This CDR3 region has 14 residues. The V end lost 2 bases, the J end lost 7 bases, and 14 bases lay between the germline ends. Looked up from germline, CDR1 is MNHEY and CDR2 is SMNVEV (reference sequence). In nucleotides, the CDR3 is TGTGCCAGCAGTTTAGCGCGGGGAATGGGTGGCTACACCTTC. It yields the protein CASSLARGMGGYTF.

This chain links TRBV10-1 with TRBJ2-3; 8 bases line up with TRBD2. Trimming at V came to 2 bases and at J to 2 bases, leaving 3 bases not matched to a gene. Germline CDR1 is WNHNN and CDR2 is SYGVQD (reference sequence). The CDR3 runs to 15 residues. CDR3 loop: CASSEISGDTDTQYF. Written as DNA, the CDR3 is TGCGCCAGCAGTGAGATTAGCGGGGACACAGATACGCAGTATTTT.

V is TRBV25-1 and J is TRBJ1-4; D might be TRBD1 (5 bases). V lost 10 bases and J lost 5, with 14 bases in between. The CDR3 has 13 amino acids. Germline values: CDR1 MGHDK, CDR2 SYGVNS. The CDR3 region has the DNA TGTGCCACCAAGGGACCGGAGAATGAAAAACTGTTTTTT. Translated: CATKGPENEKLFF.

The J gene is TRBJ2-3, the V gene TRBV5-4; no clear D gene. V lost 4 bases and J 2 bases, leaving 2 bases between the germline ends. The CDR3 extends over 11 amino acids. CDR1 and CDR2 (germline): SGHNT, YYREEE (reference sequence). CDR3 DNA sequence: TGTGCCAGCAGCCTCACAGATACGCAGTATTTT. Its translation: CASSLTDTQYF.

The rearrangement links TRBV5-6 to TRBJ1-5; weak D call: TRBD1 (5 bases). Per germline, CDR1 SGHDT and CDR2 YYEEEE. The CDR3 covers 17 residues. V lost 3 bases to trimming and J lost 4 bases, with 20 bases between them. In DNA form, the CDR3 reads TGTGCCAGCAGCTCGTTCCCCCCGGGCAGGGCGAATCAGCCCCAGCATTTT. Its protein is CASSSFPPGRANQPQHF.

The chain uses TRBV23-1 and TRBJ1-2; 11 bases agree with TRBD1. TRBV23-1 is an ORF for which the function is uncertain. The CDR3 has 15 amino acids. The ends lost 2 bases at V and 7 bases at J; junction bases unmatched: 6. CDR3: CASSQKGQGAFGYTF. DNA of the CDR3: TGCGCCAGCAGTCAAAAAGGACAGGGGGCTTTTGGCTACACCTTC.

The CDR3 reads CATSRDLSTGELFF. In DNA form, the CDR3 reads TGTGCCACCAGCAGAGATTTGAGCACCGGGGAGCTGTTTTTT. The rearrangement links TRBV15 to TRBJ2-2; D not certain. The germline CDR1 and CDR2 sequences are LNHNV and YYDKDF (reference sequence). This CDR3 is built from 14 residues. Between the trimmed V and J ends, which lost 0 bases and 4 bases, there was a span of 6 bases.

The chain uses TRBV5-3 and TRBJ2-5; D is unclear. TRBV5-3 is classed as an ORF, of uncertain function. Trimming shortened V by 9 bases and J by 3 bases, and 9 bases separated the two germline ends. This CDR3 is built from 11 residues. The CDR3 nucleotides are TGTGCCATTGCGGTGGAAGAGACCCAGTACTTC. This translates into CAIAVEETQYF.

The gene calls are TRBV7-2 and TRBJ1-6; TRBD1 matches at 7 bases. The CDR3 loop spans 18 amino acids. Germline V gene data show CDR1 as SGHTA and CDR2 as FQGNSA. V gave up 5 bases and J gave up 5 bases; unmatched junction bases: 15. The CDR3 loop reads CASSLTRAATGNNSPLHF. The CDR3, as DNA: TGTGCCAGCAGCCTCACGCGGGCCGCGACAGGGAATAATTCACCCCTCCACTTT.

This chain connects TRBV10-3 to TRBJ1-5; 9 nucleotides agree with TRBD1. The V and J ends lost 7 bases and 2 bases, in that order; junction bases with no gene match: 6. The germline gives CDR1 ENHRY, CDR2 SYGVKD. The CDR3 contains 15 residues. Here the CDR3 reads CAIKPQGAGNQPQHF. As DNA, the CDR3 is TGTGCCATCAAACCACAGGGGGCTGGCAATCAGCCCCAGCATTTT.

The CDR3 DNA is TGTGCCAGCAGTTACTCACAGCGGTCCGGCTACAATGAGCAGTTCTTC. Protein: CASSYSQRSGYNEQFF. The chain recombines TRBV6-6 with TRBJ2-1; D may be TRBD2 (5 bases). CDR3 size: 16 residues. Between the trimmed V and J ends, which lost 0 bases and 3 bases, there was a span of 12 bases. Germline V CDR1 and CDR2: MNHNY, SVGAGI (reference sequence).

J is TRBJ2-5 and V is TRBV28, with D possibly matching TRBD2 (6 bases). V lost 4 bases to trimming and J lost 13 bases, with 22 bases between them. Germline lookup yields CDR1 MDHEN and CDR2 SYDVKM. The CDR3 totals 14 residues. CDR3 in DNA: TGTGCCAGCAGTTCCGGCGGGACCCTCTACGGGCGGTACTTC. Translation gives CASSSGGTLYGRYF.

CDR3 in DNA: TGTGCCAGCAGCCAAATAGCGGGAGCCCACAATGAGCAGTTCTTC. Protein sequence: CASSQIAGAHNEQFF. This chain connects TRBV7-2 to TRBJ2-1, with 9 nucleotides matching TRBD2. The CDR3 covers 15 residues. V lost 5 bases, J lost 5 bases, and 7 bases stayed unmatched. Per the germline V gene, CDR1 is SGHTA and CDR2 is FQGNSA.